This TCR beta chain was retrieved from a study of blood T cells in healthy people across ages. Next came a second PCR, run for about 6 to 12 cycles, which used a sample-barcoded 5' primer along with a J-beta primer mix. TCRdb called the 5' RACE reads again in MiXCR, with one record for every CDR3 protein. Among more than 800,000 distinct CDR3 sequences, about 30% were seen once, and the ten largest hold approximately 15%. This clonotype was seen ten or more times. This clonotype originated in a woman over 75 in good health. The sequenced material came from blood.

CDR3 in amino acids: CASSPPRQGAGEKLFF. CDR3 DNA: TGTGCCAGCAGCCCTCCTCGACAGGGGGCGGGTGAAAAACTGTTTTTT. The chain uses TRBV7-9 and TRBJ1-4; TRBD1 matches at 10 bases. With V trimmed by 5 bases and J by 7 bases, 10 bases remained unmatched. The CDR3 has 16 amino acids. Germline V gene data show CDR1 as SEHNR and CDR2 as FQNEAQ (reference sequence).